Listed here are 29 T cell receptor beta chains from one sample, sequenced in a study of OX40 agonist ivuxolimab in advanced cancers. Some clones are missing from TCRdb's copy, which holds only in-frame ones; the method was immunoSEQ multiplex PCR. Counted here are more than 60,000 clones, roughly 90% occurring once; the ten biggest clones make up 0.35% to 0.45%. Sequencing was performed on CD4+ or CD8+ T cells sorted from blood, taken in a trial of the OX40 agonist ivuxolimab. These TCRs come from an adult with an advanced solid tumor such as melanoma, head and neck, liver or kidney cancer.

The V gene is TRBV7-2, the J gene TRBJ2-3; the match to TRBD2 covers 9 bases. The germline V gene encodes CDR1 SGHTA and CDR2 FQGNSA. V was pared by 5 bases and J by 4 bases, with 10 bases of the junction left unmatched. The length of the CDR3 is 16 residues. The CDR3 here is CASSLGLAMGADTQYF. The CDR3 nucleotides are TGTGCCAGCAGCCTCGGACTAGCGATGGGTGCAGATACGCAGTATTTT.

This rearrangement joins TRBV4-2 to TRBJ2-1, with 7 bases matching TRBD2. Germline CDR1 LGHNA, CDR2 YNFKEQ. V lost 3 bases and J lost 10; bases outside the gene matches: 3. The CDR3 is made up of 12 amino acids. CDR3 DNA sequence: TGTGCCAGCAGCCAGGGACTAACCGAGCAGTTCTTC. Protein sequence: CASSQGLTEQFF.

V is TRBV28 and J is TRBJ2-7; 9 nucleotides align to TRBD1. J gave up 4 bases and V 4 bases, and 8 bases lay outside the gene matches. This CDR3 is 15 amino acids long. From germline, CDR1 is MDHEN and CDR2 SYDVKM. This CDR3 reads CASSSGGTGLYEQYF. The DNA of the CDR3 is TGTGCCAGCAGTTCTGGGGGGACAGGGTTATACGAGCAGTACTTC.

The chain recombines TRBV6-1 with TRBJ2-2; 9 positions match TRBD1. This CDR3 has 15 amino acids. The J segment lost 12 bases and the V segment lost 2 bases, leaving 10 bases of the junction unmatched. Germline V gives CDR1 MNHNS, CDR2 SASEGT. DNA of the CDR3: TGTGCCAGCAGTGAACCGGGACAGGGAAAAAAGAAGCTGTTTTTT. Protein product: CASSEPGQGKKKLFF.

The chain recombines TRBV6-6 with TRBJ1-1; D remains ambiguous. Germline V gene lookup returns CDR1 MNHNY and CDR2 SVGAGI (reference sequence). Trimming left V 2 bases short and J 7 bases short, with 8 bases between. This CDR3 spans 12 amino acids. The CDR3 DNA is TGTGCCAGCAGTTACACATCCGATGAAGCTTTCTTT. As protein: CASSYTSDEAFF.

The chain is built from TRBV18 and TRBJ2-1; TRBD1 might be the D (5 bases). Germline V lookup: CDR1 KGHSH, CDR2 LQKENI. Trimming cost V 0 bases and J 6 bases, with 9 bases left between them. The CDR3 is 14 amino acids. DNA of the CDR3: TGTGCCAGCTCACCACCAAACCAGGGCAATGAGCAGTTCTTC. Its translation is CASSPPNQGNEQFF.

The gene calls are TRBV7-2 and TRBJ2-5; D may be TRBD1 or TRBD2 (6 bases each). In germline, CDR1 is SGHTA, CDR2 FQGNSA. This CDR3 comprises 14 residues. Trimming removed 5 bases from V and 4 bases from J, with 14 bases in between. CDR3 residues: CASSIWGASETQYF. The CDR3 DNA is TGTGCCAGCAGCATATGGGGGGCGTCAGAGACCCAGTACTTC. Supplemented by reference TRBV7-2 and TRBJ2-5, the full variable domain reads GAGVSQSPSNKVTEKGKDVELRCDPISGHTALYWYRQSLGQGLEFLIYFQGNSAPDKSGLPSDRFSAERTGGSVSTLTIQRTQQEDSAVYLCASSIWGASETQYFGPGTRLLVL.

This chain uses TRBV28 with TRBJ1-1; 7 bases line up with TRBD1. V shed 6 bases and J 2 bases; nucleotides not matched to a gene: 3. Germline-derived CDR1 and CDR2 are MDHEN and SYDVKM. The CDR3 loop spans 13 amino acids. Written as DNA, the CDR3 is TGTGCCAGCAGCCGGGACAGAAACACTGAAGCTTTCTTT. This translates into CASSRDRNTEAFF.

The gene calls are TRBV4-1 and TRBJ2-2, with TRBD2 matching over 14 bases. Germline V gives CDR1 MGHRA, CDR2 YSYEKL. J lost 4 bases, V lost 3 bases, and 7 bases had no gene match. The length of the CDR3 is 18 residues. CDR3 DNA sequence: TGCGCCAGCAGCCAGGCGGGACTAGCGGGAGTCGGCACCGGGGAGCTGTTTTTT. This sequence encodes CASSQAGLAGVGTGELFF.

The rearrangement uses TRBV19 and TRBJ2-7, with unresolved D. Looked up from germline, CDR1 is LNHDA and CDR2 is SQIVND (reference sequence). The CDR3 contains 13 residues. V dropped 3 bases and J dropped 6 bases, with 12 bases sitting between them. CDR3 bases: TGTGCCAGTAGTATGAGTTCTGTCGCCGAGCAGTACTTC. Encoded protein: CASSMSSVAEQYF.

The chain employs TRBV4-3 and TRBJ2-3, with 8 bases lining up with TRBD2. There are 16 residues in the CDR3. The junction had 5 bases not matched to a gene; V was cut back by 1 base and J by 2 bases. Per germline, CDR1 LGHNA and CDR2 YSLEER. The CDR3 sequence is CASSQVAGRHTDTQYF. CDR3 DNA: TGCGCCAGCAGCCAAGTAGCGGGACGGCACACAGATACGCAGTATTTT.

The chain links TRBV6-5 to TRBJ1-2; possibly TRBD1 for D (6 bases). The CDR3 runs 16 residues. Germline V lookup: CDR1 MNHEY, CDR2 SVGAGI. Trimming took off 3 bases at V and 1 base at J, with 15 bases between the two ends. CDR3 residues: CASSYHGRGNNYGYTF. The DNA for the CDR3 is TGTGCCAGCAGTTATCACGGCAGGGGTAATAACTATGGCTACACCTTC.

The genes are TRBV28 and TRBJ2-5; 9 positions match TRBD1. This CDR3 region has 18 residues. With V trimmed by 6 bases and J by 3 bases, 17 bases remained unmatched. CDR1 is MDHEN and CDR2 is SYDVKM in the germline V gene. The CDR3, as DNA: TGTGCCAGCAGCGTATACCGTGGAGGTGGGACAGGGAAAGAGACCCAGTACTTC. Amino acids: CASSVYRGGGTGKETQYF.

The chain joins TRBV4-3 to TRBJ2-5; D remains unclear. Looked up from germline, CDR1 is LGHNA and CDR2 is YSLEER. The V end lost 0 bases, the J end lost 5 bases, and 13 bases lay between the germline ends. This CDR3 is 15 amino acids long. DNA for the CDR3: TGCGCCAGCAGCCAAGATCTTGGTGAGGATGAGACCCAGTACTTC. Protein product: CASSQDLGEDETQYF.

V usage is TRBV27 and J usage is TRBJ2-7; D is possibly TRBD2 (5 bases). Trimming shortened V by 2 bases and J by 6 bases, and 14 bases separated the two germline ends. This CDR3 has 14 amino acids. Germline CDR1 and CDR2: MNHEY and SMNVEV (reference sequence). The CDR3 sequence: CASSLKSSLGEQYF. The CDR3 nucleotides read TGTGCCAGCAGTTTAAAGTCTAGCTTGGGCGAGCAGTACTTC.

The J gene is TRBJ1-1, the V gene TRBV12-5; no clear D gene. The CDR3 runs to 13 residues. V lost 1 base and J 5 bases, leaving 8 bases between the germline ends. Germline V lookup: CDR1 LGHNT, CDR2 FRNRAP. DNA of the CDR3: TGTGCTAGTGGTTTGGGGGGAGCAACTGAAGCTTTCTTT. This sequence encodes CASGLGGATEAFF.

V usage is TRBV18 and J usage is TRBJ2-5; D is perhaps TRBD2 (6 bases). V shed 4 bases and J shed 4 bases, with 13 bases lying between them. The germline gives CDR1 KGHSH, CDR2 LQKENI. The CDR3 is made up of 14 amino acids. The CDR3 DNA is TGTGCCAGCTCACGGGACTCCCTGGGAGAGACCCAGTACTTC. Encoded protein: CASSRDSLGETQYF.

This chain joins TRBV10-3 and TRBJ1-3; D is undetermined. There are 13 residues in the CDR3. The V end lost 2 bases, the J end lost 8 bases, and 10 bases lay between the germline ends. Germline V gene lookup returns CDR1 ENHRY and CDR2 SYGVKD. The CDR3 reads CAISELAVDTIYF. The CDR3 region has the DNA TGTGCCATCAGTGAGCTTGCGGTCGACACCATATATTTT.

The chain is built from TRBV14 and TRBJ2-5; perhaps D is TRBD1 or TRBD2 (5 bases each). Trimming left V 3 bases short and J 9 bases short, with 14 bases between. CDR1 is SGHDN, CDR2 FVKESK, per germline. This CDR3 region has 13 residues. CDR3 sequence reads: CASSQDLRGAQYF. CDR3 nucleotide sequence: TGTGCCAGCAGCCAGGACCTCCGAGGGGCCCAGTACTTC.

The V call is TRBV18, the J call TRBJ2-2; D is undetermined. The CDR3 extends over 18 amino acids. V lost 3 bases to trimming and J lost 6 bases, with 23 bases between them. CDR1 and CDR2 from the germline V gene are KGHSH and LQKENI. The CDR3 coding sequence is TGTGCCAGCTCACCTGTCACCCAAAGTGGTGTTGTGGCCGGGGAGCTGTTTTTT. Translated: CASSPVTQSGVVAGELFF.

The chain joins TRBV2 to TRBJ2-2, with D perhaps TRBD2 (5 bases). CDR3 size: 15 residues. Trimming removed 8 bases at V and 5 bases at J, with 18 bases between. Germline V CDR1 and CDR2: SNHLY, FYNNEI. CDR3 nucleotide sequence: TGTGCCAGCTCCTGGCGAGGGATTGGAACCGGGGAGCTGTTTTTT. It yields the protein CASSWRGIGTGELFF. Supplemented by reference TRBV2 and TRBJ2-2, the full variable domain reads EPEVTQTPSHQVTQMGQEVILRCVPISNHLYFYWYRQILGQKVEFLVSFYNNEISEKSEIFDDQFSVERPDGSNFTLKIRSTKLEDSAMYFCASSWRGIGTGELFFGEGSRLTVL.

The chain joins TRBV7-6 to TRBJ2-3, with D possibly being TRBD2 (6 bases). Looked up from germline, CDR1 is SGHVS and CDR2 is FNYEAQ. The CDR3 has 15 residues. Trimming took off 5 bases at V and 0 bases at J, with 12 bases between the two ends. DNA of the CDR3: TGTGCCAGCAGCCCAGGACTAACCAGCACAGATACGCAGTATTTT. Its translation: CASSPGLTSTDTQYF.

This clone was observed a few times. The chain couples TRBV19 to TRBJ2-7; 8 bases map to TRBD1. CDR1 LNHDA and CDR2 SQIVND come from the germline V gene (reference sequence). The length of the CDR3 is 15 residues. Trimming took 3 bases from V and 0 from J; bases not matched to a gene: 4. CDR3 nucleotides: TGTGCCAGTAGTATTTTGGGACAGGACTCCTACGAGCAGTACTTC. This sequence encodes CASSILGQDSYEQYF.

J is TRBJ1-4 and V is TRBV28, with a weak D call TRBD1 (5 bases). Germline CDR1 and CDR2: MDHEN and SYDVKM. This CDR3 is 15 amino acids long. Trimming left V 6 bases short and J 7 bases short, with 18 bases between. The CDR3 spells CASSTPGSTIEKLFF. CDR3 DNA: TGTGCCAGCAGCACGCCAGGGTCGACAATTGAAAAACTGTTTTTT.

J is TRBJ1-4 and V is TRBV7-2; TRBD1 might be the D (6 bases). This CDR3 spans 15 amino acids. The germline gives CDR1 SGHTA, CDR2 FQGNSA. Trimming removed 6 bases at V and 7 bases at J, with 18 bases between. CDR3 residues: CASSGMTGVFEKLFF. The CDR3 nucleotides read TGTGCCAGCAGTGGAATGACAGGAGTATTTGAAAAACTGTTTTTT.

The rearrangement links TRBV7-6 to TRBJ1-4; 7 nucleotides agree with TRBD1. Trimming at V came to 5 bases and at J to 1 base, leaving 13 bases not matched to a gene. Per germline, CDR1 SGHVS and CDR2 FNYEAQ. This CDR3 contains 18 residues. As DNA, the CDR3 is TGTGCCAGCAGCGCCCGGGACAGTACCTGGAGAACTAATGAAAAACTGTTTTTT. Its protein is CASSARDSTWRTNEKLFF.

The chain joins TRBV28 to TRBJ1-1; no firm D call. Per germline, CDR1 MDHEN and CDR2 SYDVKM. The germline V and J ends were trimmed by 7 bases and 4 bases, with 13 bases remaining between them. The CDR3 runs to 13 residues. CDR3 region: CASTDWEVTEAFF. CDR3 coding DNA: TGTGCCAGCACCGACTGGGAGGTCACTGAAGCTTTCTTT.

The chain recombines TRBV10-3 with TRBJ1-1, with D uncertain. V was clipped by 4 bases and J by 0 bases, with 9 bases between them. Germline V gene lookup returns CDR1 ENHRY and CDR2 SYGVKD. The CDR3 length is 14 residues. In DNA, the CDR3 is TGTGCCATCAGTGGGGGTCCTATGAACACTGAAGCTTTCTTT. It codes for CAISGGPMNTEAFF.

V and J are TRBV28 and TRBJ2-7, with D possibly being TRBD2 (5 bases). V lost 3 bases, J lost 3 bases, and 12 bases lay in between. This CDR3 has 14 residues. The germline CDR1 and CDR2 sequences are MDHEN and SYDVKM. The CDR3 is CASSFVWTGYEQYF. The CDR3 nucleotides are TGTGCCAGCAGTTTCGTCTGGACTGGCTACGAGCAGTACTTC.